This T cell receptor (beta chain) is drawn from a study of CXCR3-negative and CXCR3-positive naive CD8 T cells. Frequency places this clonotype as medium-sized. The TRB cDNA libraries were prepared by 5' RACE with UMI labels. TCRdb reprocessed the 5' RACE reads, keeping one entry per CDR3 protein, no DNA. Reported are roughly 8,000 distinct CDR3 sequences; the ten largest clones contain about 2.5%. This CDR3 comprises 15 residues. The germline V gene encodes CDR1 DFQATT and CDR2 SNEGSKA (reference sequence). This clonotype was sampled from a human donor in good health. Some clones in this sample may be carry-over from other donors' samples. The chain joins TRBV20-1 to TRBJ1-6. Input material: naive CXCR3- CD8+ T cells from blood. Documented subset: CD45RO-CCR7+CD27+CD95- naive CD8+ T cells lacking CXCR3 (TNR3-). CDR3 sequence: CSARDLGAYNSPLHF.